This paragraph covers one T cell receptor beta chain sequence. This clonotype has a handful of counts. Its antigen specificity is not known. No much larger clone exists at a distance of one base, and base qualities are not known. The label giving this sample's treatment or condition can be read as: in vitro stimulation with specific CMV peptide epitopes to enrich CMV-specific T cells. This sample is drawn from a study of T cell repertoires in cytomegalovirus infection (dated 2019 in TCRdb). Study-wide context: The peptide stimulations were aimed at well-studied HLA-B-restricted epitopes as well as recently identified HLA-C-restricted CMV epitopes, whose presentation resists viral immunomodulation. The HLA type of each donor mattered for the analysis, because public TCR beta signatures pointed to carriage of CMV infection along with the matching HLA type.

The CDR1 and CDR2 encoded by the germline V gene (reference sequence) are SEHNR and FQNEAQ. The CDR3 measures 14 amino acids from cysteine to phenylalanine. Only the CDR3 part of the read is kept: 42 bases, read in frame from the first base. V is pared back by 1 base and J by 5 bases, with 11 bases lying between the germline termini. Reads for this sample came from an Illumina HiSeq 1500. The raw public data were reprocessed by TCRdb itself: fastp quality trimming at Q25, MiXCR clonotype calling, in-frame beta chains only. Rows with a matching CDR3 protein are joined into one entry that keeps the most common DNA and genes. This sample gives around 900,000 distinct CDR3 sequences in total; 25% to 40% of them show up just once. The ten largest clones add up to roughly 13% of the sample. The paper's findings and limits, for the study overall: In the ex vivo response, HLA-C-restricted CMV-specific TCR beta clonotypes were dominant, and in two of eight donors the single most frequent clonotype came from this HLA-C-restricted group. Cumulative frequency of public TCR beta family members discriminated carriers of CMV infection plus the relevant HLA type in this cohort and an independent roughly 330-donor cohort.

Sample: cultured CD8+ T cells from PBMCs, taken from culture after CMV antigen stimulation. The TCR originated in a human donor in good health (CMV status not recorded). Some clones in this sample may be carry-over from other donors' samples. Recombination linked TRBV7-9 to TRBJ1-1, with the D gene not confidently named. This receptor has the CDR3 CASSLEYWGTEAFF. The nucleotide sequence reads TGTGCCAGCAGCTTAGAATACTGGGGTACTGAAGCTTTCTTT.